This T cell receptor beta chain came from a study of response to subunit inactivated influenza vaccine. MiXCR was run by TCRdb on the RT-PCR reads, yielding one entry per CDR3 protein. The table records about 780,000 distinct CDR3 sequences, about 18% of them present only once. This clonotype occurred a few times. Its target is not known. General study results and limits: It was the authors' suggestion that each seasonal influenza vaccination recruits few new T cells.

This CDR3 is built from 15 residues. The germline CDR1 and CDR2 sequences are DFQATT and SNEGSKA (reference sequence). V was pared by 5 bases and J by 3 bases, with 20 bases between. This TCR came from a man aged 45-65 years who received an inactivated influenza vaccine. The sequencing here drew on PBMCs from blood, taken about 5 days after vaccination. V gene TRBV20-1 combines with J gene TRBJ2-7; TRBD2 is a possible D gene (5 bases). CDR3 loop: CSAGKGPSRSYEQYF. As DNA, the CDR3 is TGCAGTGCTGGGAAAGGGCCTAGCAGAAGCTACGAGCAGTACTTC.